This TCR beta chain is drawn from a study of regulatory and conventional T cells in RAG deficiency. Findings and caveats of the study: Shannon entropy fell and Simpson indices rose in RAG-deficient patients. Shorter CDR3s in all patient subsets; >90% Treg-Tconv overlap in Omenn.

On this clone itself: Its antigen remains unidentified.

Method: immunoSEQ multiplex PCR; TCRdb's copy keeps in-frame clones and lacks some. This table holds approximately 8,500 clones, about 84% found once. V was clipped by 11 bases and J by 5 bases, with 24 bases between them. CDR1 and CDR2 (germline): SEHNR, FQNEAQ (reference sequence). This CDR3 contains 15 residues. These data also featured in a second study, about regulatory T cells. That work contributes: The PCR used 52 TRBV and 13 TRBJ primers. Regulatory T cells showed the strongest V-J pair restriction and V/J gene skewing among patient repertoires.

Sequences were obtained from CD8+ T cells sorted from blood. The chain combines TRBV7-9 with TRBJ1-2, with unresolved D. This receptor was taken from a human donor in good health. This chain's CDR3 is CAAAEVSRNQYGYTF. The DNA of the CDR3 is TGTGCCGCCGCCGAGGTGAGCCGTAACCAATATGGCTACACCTTC. Combining the CDR3 with reference TRBV7-9 and TRBJ1-2 gives the whole variable domain DTGVSQNPRHKITKRGQNVTFRCDPISEHNRLYWYRQTLGQGPEFLTYFQNEAQLEKSRLLSDRFSAERPKGSFSTLEIQRTEQGDSAMYLCAAAEVSRNQYGYTFGSGTRLTVV.